The present TCR beta chain was sequenced within a study of T cell responses to AZD1222 COVID-19 vaccine. Study-wide results and limits: Only six individuals given AZD1222 were seropositive at baseline. White British people made up most donors, females outnumbered males, and clonal diversity was possibly underestimated. As reported, nearly half of all spike-specific TCRs target variant regions that are unmutated. Sampled repertoires all dated from after the peak T cell response.

Sequencing was performed with immunoSEQ multiplex PCR; in TCRdb, only in-frame clones are kept and a portion is missing. In the table there are 82,000 or so clones, 90% of which are singletons. CDR3 length equals 15 residues. Germline CDR1 and CDR2: LGHDT and YNNKEL (reference sequence). V was trimmed by 1 base and J by 4 bases, leaving 14 bases between them. To note about this clone: Its antigen is unidentified.

The source material was peripheral blood, sampled on day 0 of AZD1222 vaccination. The receptor comes from an adult in good health. J is TRBJ2-7 and V is TRBV3-1 (or the pseudogene TRBV3-2); D not certain. CDR3 protein: CASSQGAYRFYEQYF. CDR3 nucleotide sequence: TGTGCCAGCAGCCAAGGAGCATACAGATTTTACGAGCAGTACTTC.